This T cell receptor (beta chain) emerged from a study of blood T cell repertoires in COVID-19. Study-level information: From the United States, Italy and Spain came samples of acute and convalescent COVID-19. PBMCs, B-cell-depleted T cells, or T cells provided the cDNA or gDNA that made up the material.

During active infection, Seattle patients enrolled and were then monitored through disease. How the authors handled the data: Reference gene primers were amplified, and this amplification served to estimate nucleated cell counts. Sequenced by immunoSEQ multiplex PCR; TCRdb stores in-frame clones only, minus some. The DNA gave D and trimming, while V, J and clone size come from that table. The sample shows about 170,000 clones, 70% to 90% of them seen only once. This TCR was recovered from a woman older than 75 with COVID-19, enrolled during active disease. The sample was peripheral blood.

The CDR3 loop reads CASRSAGVSYNEQFF. The CDR3 nucleotides are TGTGCCAGCAGAAGCGCGGGAGTGTCCTACAATGAGCAGTTCTTC. The chain is built from TRBV14 and TRBJ2-1; 7 bases match TRBD2. Trimming cost V 6 bases and J 1 base; bases outside gene matches: 6. Germline CDR1 is SGHDN and CDR2 is FVKESK. The CDR3 runs 15 residues.